This T cell receptor (beta chain) was identified during a study of T cell changes during pregnancy in multiple sclerosis. Clones were sequenced by immunoSEQ multiplex PCR, and TCRdb holds only the in-frame ones, with some missing. The table lists tens of thousands of clones, roughly 91% of them singletons. In germline, CDR1 is KGHSH, CDR2 LQKENI. Trimming cost V 6 bases and J 1 base, with 18 bases left between them. This CDR3 comprises 16 residues. The source material was CD4+ T cells from peripheral blood mononuclear cells, sampled in the second trimester of pregnancy. The origin of this receptor is a female donor with multiple sclerosis, enrolled in a pregnancy study. The chain recombines TRBV18 with TRBJ2-5; D may be TRBD2 (5 bases). Here the CDR3 DNA reads TGTGCCAGCTCCCCCCTCGCCGGGAATCCCCAAGAGACCCAGTACTTC. Translated: CASSPLAGNPQETQYF.